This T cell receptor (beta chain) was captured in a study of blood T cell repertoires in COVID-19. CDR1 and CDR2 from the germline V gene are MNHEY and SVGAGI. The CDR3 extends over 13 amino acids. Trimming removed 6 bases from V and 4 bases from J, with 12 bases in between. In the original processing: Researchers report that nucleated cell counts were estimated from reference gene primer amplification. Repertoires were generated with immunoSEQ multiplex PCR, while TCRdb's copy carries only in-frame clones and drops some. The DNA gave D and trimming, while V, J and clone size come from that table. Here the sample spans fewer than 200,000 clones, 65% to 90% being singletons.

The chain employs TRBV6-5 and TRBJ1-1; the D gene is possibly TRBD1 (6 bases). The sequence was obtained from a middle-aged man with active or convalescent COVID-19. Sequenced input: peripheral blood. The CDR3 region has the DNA TGTGCCAGCAGATTCCCAGGGGTCACTGAAGCTTTCTTT. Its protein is CASRFPGVTEAFF.